Below, 22 T cell receptor beta chains from the same sample are listed, as sequenced in a study of identical twins. TCRdb reprocessed the 5' RACE reads via MiXCR and lists one record per CDR3 protein. The repertoire holds 1.5 million to 2 million distinct CDR3 sequences, with less than 40% as singletons. Sample: cord blood. The receptors come from a newborn girl in good health.

This clonotype was counted a few times. The chain recombines TRBV29-1 with TRBJ2-1, with a weak D call TRBD2 (7 bases). The J call is in doubt because the DNA end fits TRBJ2-7 better. The CDR3 has 13 amino acids. Germline-derived CDR1 and CDR2 are SQVTM and ANQGSEA. CDR3 sequence: CSVLWGGRNEQYF. CDR3 DNA sequence: TGCAGCGTCCTTTGGGGGGGGCGCAATGAGCAGTACTTC.

This clonotype was seen more than once but under ten times. This chain connects TRBV6-5 to TRBJ2-5, with 11 bases that match TRBD1. The end of the DNA is better explained by TRBJ2-7, so the J call may be wrong. The CDR3 consists of 14 residues. The germline V gene encodes CDR1 MNHEY and CDR2 SVGAGI. The CDR3 is CASRLTGTGGEQYF. The CDR3 bases are TGTGCCAGCAGACTAACCGGGACAGGGGGCGAGCAGTACTTC.

This sequence joins TRBV27 and TRBJ1-2; maybe TRBD1 (5 bases). CDR3 length equals 15 residues. The V end lost 5 bases, the J end lost 6 bases, and 19 bases lay between the germline ends. Germline CDR1 is MNHEY and CDR2 is SMNVEV (reference sequence). The CDR3 reads CASSPLTGGLNGYTF. The CDR3 DNA reads TGTGCCAGCAGTCCCCTAACCGGGGGGTTGAATGGCTACACCTTC.

V and J are TRBV3-1 and TRBJ2-1; 7 bases fit TRBD2. V was clipped by 0 bases and J by 2 bases; unmatched bases: 10. Germline loops: CDR1 LGHDT, CDR2 YNNKEL (reference sequence). The CDR3 runs 18 residues. CDR3: CASSQDPTSGGAYNEQFF. The CDR3 nucleotides read TGTGCCAGCAGCCAAGACCCTACTAGTGGGGGGGCCTACAATGAGCAGTTCTTC.

This clonotype has more than one count but fewer than ten. The J gene is TRBJ2-1, the V gene TRBV28; TRBD2 aligns across 13 bases. J lost 7 bases, V lost 3 bases, and 6 bases had no gene match. The germline gives CDR1 MDHEN, CDR2 SYDVKM. The CDR3 is 16 amino acids. CDR3 nucleotides: TGTGCCAGCAGTTTCTTGAGGACTAGCGGGAGTAATGAGCAGTTCTTC. Translated, it gives CASSFLRTSGSNEQFF. Looking up the rest from reference TRBV28 and TRBJ2-1 gives the full variable domain: DVKVTQSSRYLVKRTGEKVFLECVQDMDHENMFWYRQDPGLGLRLIYFSYDVKMKEKGDIPEGYSVSREKKERFSLILESASTNQTSMYLCASSFLRTSGSNEQFFGPGTRLTVL.

The CDR3 sequence is CASSRTSIETQYF. In DNA form, the CDR3 reads TGCGCCAGCAGCCGGACTAGTATCGAGACCCAGTACTTC. The rearrangement links TRBV5-1 to TRBJ2-7; 7 bases map to TRBD2. The DNA end lines up better with TRBJ2-5; the J call may be wrong. Germline V gives CDR1 SGHRS, CDR2 YFSETQ. The CDR3 is made up of 13 amino acids.

This clonotype showed up just a few times. The gene calls are TRBV29-1 and TRBJ2-5; no reliable D call. The germline V gene encodes CDR1 SQVTM and CDR2 ANQGSEA. V dropped 5 bases and J dropped 7 bases, with 17 bases sitting between them. The CDR3 loop spans 13 amino acids. The CDR3 region has the DNA TGCAGCGTTCTTGACCAGACCAGTAGGACCCAGTACTTC. Its protein is CSVLDQTSRTQYF.

Many counts were recorded for this clonotype. The chain joins TRBV28 to TRBJ2-3, with TRBD1 as a possible D gene (7 bases). Trimming left V 4 bases short and J 6 bases short, with 11 bases between. The CDR3 is 13 amino acids. CDR1 is MDHEN and CDR2 is SYDVKM in the germline V gene. CDR3 DNA: TGTGCCAGCAGTTGGGCAGGGGGGGATACGCAGTATTTT. Translated: CASSWAGGDTQYF.

As to this clonotype: Compared with germline, one end of the junction differs, possibly owing to a read error. The gene calls are TRBV20-1 and TRBJ2-4; D is perhaps TRBD2 (6 bases). The J call may not be correct, given that the DNA end is closer to TRBJ2-5. Germline assignment: CDR1 DFQATT and CDR2 SNEGSKA (reference sequence). This CDR3 is 14 amino acids long. The CDR3 protein is CSVRSSSAQETQYF. The CDR3, as DNA: TGCAGTGTTAGAAGTTCTAGCGCACAAGAGACCCAGTACTTC.

This clonotype has a handful of counts. The rearrangement uses TRBV6-2 or TRBV6-3 and TRBJ2-7; 7 nucleotides align to TRBD1. CDR1 MNHEY and CDR2 SVGEGT come from the germline V gene. This CDR3 contains 14 residues. V was pared by 5 bases and J by 2 bases, with 6 bases of the junction left unmatched. CDR3 amino acids: CASSIPGTAYEQYF. The CDR3 bases are TGTGCCAGCAGTATACCCGGGACAGCCTACGAGCAGTACTTC.

This clonotype was detected a few times. The CDR3 reads CASSKDRGSSTDTQYF. The CDR3 region has the DNA TGTGCCAGCAGCAAGGACCGTGGATCTAGCACAGATACGCAGTATTTT. V is TRBV5-6 and J is TRBJ2-3; D gene uncertain. V was clipped by 4 bases and J by 0 bases, with 15 bases between them. Germline V gene lookup returns CDR1 SGHDT and CDR2 YYEEEE. This CDR3 contains 16 residues.

The J gene is TRBJ2-5, the V gene TRBV20-1; TRBD1 matches at 7 bases. Trimming removed 7 bases from V and 11 bases from J; junction bases left unmatched: 13. CDR1 is DFQATT and CDR2 is SNEGSKA in the germline V gene (reference sequence). The length of the CDR3 is 12 residues. CDR3 DNA: TGCAGTGGGAGACAGGGAAAGAATGAGCAGTACTTC. It translates to CSGRQGKNEQYF.

The rearrangement uses TRBV4-2 and TRBJ2-3; 8 bases line up with TRBD1. V lost 0 bases, J lost 5 bases, and 7 bases stayed unmatched. This CDR3 contains 16 residues. CDR1 is LGHNA, CDR2 YNFKEQ, per germline. DNA of the CDR3: TGTGCCAGCAGCCAAGAAGGCAGGGGGCCAGGAGATACGCAGTATTTT. This codes for CASSQEGRGPGDTQYF.

This sequence joins TRBV5-1 and TRBJ2-7, with D unclear. The CDR3 loop spans 15 amino acids. V lost 0 bases to trimming and J lost 4 bases, with 14 bases between them. CDR1 is SGHRS, CDR2 YFSETQ, per germline. CDR3 nucleotides: TGCGCCAGCAGCTTGGCCGGTTATAAGAAGTACGAGCAGTACTTC. The encoded protein is CASSLAGYKKYEQYF.

The V and J genes are TRBV28 and TRBJ2-3; TRBD2 matches 9 bases. CDR3 length: 16 residues. The trim removed 2 bases at V and 5 bases at J, leaving 8 bases unmatched. Germline-derived CDR1 and CDR2 are MDHEN and SYDVKM. CDR3 coding DNA: TGTGCCAGCAGTTTAAGGTTAGCGGGAGTCCTAGATACGCAGTATTTT. Amino acids: CASSLRLAGVLDTQYF.

The chain joins TRBV29-1 to TRBJ2-7, with D uncertain. Germline loops: CDR1 SQVTM, CDR2 ANQGSEA. This CDR3 region has 12 residues. V lost 5 bases and J lost 7, with 15 bases in between. The CDR3 DNA sequence: TGCAGCGTTCTCCCGGGCCCAGAAGAGCAGTACTTC. Translating it yields CSVLPGPEEQYF.

The genes are TRBV7-2 and TRBJ1-6; D is possibly TRBD1 (6 bases). The CDR3 covers 17 residues. V lost 1 base to trimming and J lost 4 bases, with 14 bases between them. Germline CDR1 reads SGHTA; CDR2 reads FQGNSA. CDR3 loop: CASSLVGGAFYNSPLHF. The DNA of the CDR3 is TGTGCCAGCAGCTTAGTTGGGGGGGCGTTTTATAATTCACCCCTCCACTTT.

The rearrangement uses TRBV5-1 and TRBJ1-2; D unclear. Deletions cut 3 bases from V and 2 bases from J, with 14 bases between. CDR1 and CDR2 from the germline V gene are SGHRS and YFSETQ. This CDR3 comprises 15 residues. The CDR3 region has the DNA TGCGCCAGCAGCTGGAGGTGGGGTGACAACTATGGCTACACCTTC. It yields the protein CASSWRWGDNYGYTF.

The chain is built from TRBV27 and TRBJ1-2; D unclear. Germline loops: CDR1 MNHEY, CDR2 SMNVEV (reference sequence). The CDR3 sequence is 12 residues long. V lost 9 bases and J 2 bases, leaving 10 bases between the germline ends. CDR3 in amino acids: CASFAGNYGYTF. DNA for the CDR3: TGTGCCAGTTTTGCGGGGAACTATGGCTACACCTTC.

V is TRBV5-1 and J is TRBJ2-1; D is tentatively TRBD1 or TRBD2 (5 bases each). With the DNA end fitting TRBJ2-7 better, the J assignment may be wrong. This CDR3 region has 19 residues. Germline CDR1 reads SGHRS; CDR2 reads YFSETQ. The CDR3: CASSLVRSRAREGNNEQYF. Written as DNA, the CDR3 is TGCGCCAGCAGCTTGGTCAGATCGCGGGCTCGAGAGGGGAACAATGAGCAGTACTTC.

V is TRBV7-9 and J is TRBJ2-1; 8 nucleotides align to TRBD2. V was clipped by 2 bases and J by 5 bases; unmatched bases: 5. The germline CDR1 and CDR2 sequences are SEHNR and FQNEAQ (reference sequence). The CDR3 extends over 15 amino acids. The CDR3 DNA follows: TGTGCCAGCAGCTTAATACTAGCGGCTAACAATGAGCAGTTCTTC. Its translation: CASSLILAANNEQFF.

This clonotype appeared a few times. The chain recombines TRBV29-1 with TRBJ2-2; D is perhaps TRBD1 (6 bases). Germline CDR1 and CDR2: SQVTM and ANQGSEA. Trimming stripped 4 bases from V and 1 base from J, with 10 bases between. The CDR3 has 14 amino acids. This CDR3 reads CSVARGVNTGELFF. For the CDR3, the DNA is TGCAGCGTTGCCAGGGGAGTGAACACCGGGGAGCTGTTTTTT.